Below, 17 T cell receptor beta chains from the same sample are listed, as sequenced in a study of T-cell reconstitution after alpha-beta-depleted transplantation in children. During its preparation, the TCRbeta library received unique molecular identifiers. A single record per CDR3 protein comes from TCRdb applying MiXCR to the PCR reads. The sample gives 700,000 to 850,000 distinct CDR3 sequences, 15% to 20% of which show up once; about 5% is in the top ten. The starting material was PBMCs, mostly from graft donor cells, obtained 360 days after TCRalphabeta/CD19-depleted stem cell transplant. These receptors came from a male patient aged 5 to 17 who had a stem cell transplant for acute lymphoblastic leukemia, so the T cells may come from the graft donor.

At least ten counts were recorded for this clonotype. The chain is built from TRBV28 and TRBJ1-3; tentatively, D is TRBD1 (6 bases). The germline CDR1 and CDR2 sequences are MDHEN and SYDVKM. Trimming left V 6 bases short and J 2 bases short, with 14 bases between. The CDR3 contains 15 residues. As DNA, the CDR3 is TGTGCCAGCAGCCTCGGGGGGCTAACTGGAAACACCATATATTTT. As protein: CASSLGGLTGNTIYF.

The V and J genes are TRBV27 and TRBJ1-2, with D perhaps TRBD1 (5 bases). V gave up 2 bases and J gave up 4 bases, with 11 bases separating them. The CDR3 runs to 14 residues. Germline V gene data show CDR1 as MNHEY and CDR2 as SMNVEV (reference sequence). In DNA, the CDR3 is TGTGCCAGCAGTTTAATAGGCCAGGGCTATGGCTACACCTTC. Translation gives CASSLIGQGYGYTF.

Here the CDR3 DNA reads TGTGCCAGCAGCTGGGCAGGGGAGTTGAGCACAGATACGCAGTATTTT. Translation gives CASSWAGELSTDTQYF. The V gene is TRBV13, the J gene TRBJ2-3; weak D call: TRBD1 (6 bases). The CDR3 length is 16 residues. Trimming pared 4 bases from V and 0 bases from J, leaving 14 bases between. The germline V gene has CDR1 PRHDT and CDR2 FYEKMQ (reference sequence).

This clonotype was seen repeatedly, ten times or more. V is TRBV20-1 and J is TRBJ2-7, with a possible D match to TRBD1 (6 bases). This CDR3 has 13 residues. The germline CDR1 and CDR2 sequences are DFQATT and SNEGSKA (reference sequence). Trimming left V 7 bases short and J 2 bases short, with 15 bases between. The CDR3 loop is CSVRTGSPYEQYF. In DNA, the CDR3 is TGCAGTGTCCGCACAGGGAGCCCCTACGAGCAGTACTTC.

This clonotype occurred a few times. The chain is built from TRBV18 and TRBJ2-7; 7 bases match TRBD2. Trimming cost V 3 bases and J 2 bases; bases outside gene matches: 7. The CDR3 runs 15 residues. In germline, CDR1 is KGHSH, CDR2 LQKENI. The CDR3 region is CASSPLSGLPYEQYF. DNA of the CDR3: TGTGCCAGCTCACCCCTTAGCGGGCTTCCCTACGAGCAGTACTTC.

The rearrangement links TRBV11-3 to TRBJ2-3; no reliable D call. The CDR3 contains 15 residues. Germline V gene lookup returns CDR1 SGHNT and CDR2 YENEEA. Trimming shortened V by 4 bases and J by 2 bases, and 13 bases separated the two germline ends. The CDR3 DNA reads TGTGCCAGCAGCTATGACCGGTTTGACACAGATACGCAGTATTTT. Amino acid sequence: CASSYDRFDTDTQYF.

J is TRBJ2-1 and V is TRBV14; perhaps TRBD2 as D (6 bases). The CDR3 is 17 amino acids. Trimming stripped 0 bases from V and 0 bases from J, with 12 bases between. CDR1 and CDR2 from the germline V gene are SGHDN and FVKESK. DNA of the CDR3: TGTGCCAGCAGCCAAGATTGGTACGGGAGCTCCTACAATGAGCAGTTCTTC. The encoded protein is CASSQDWYGSSYNEQFF.

This clonotype was observed many times. The chain links TRBV20-1 to TRBJ2-3, with no clear D. CDR1 is DFQATT and CDR2 is SNEGSKA in the germline V gene (reference sequence). The V gene lost 1 base and the J gene lost 3 bases, with 8 bases spanning the gap. This CDR3 is 13 amino acids long. The CDR3 bases are TGCAGTGCTAGAGTTAGTGTTACAGATACGCAGTATTTT. This sequence encodes CSARVSVTDTQYF.

The genes are TRBV5-1 and TRBJ1-1, with 7 positions matching TRBD1. CDR3 length: 16 residues. The J segment lost 0 bases and the V segment lost 2 bases, leaving 7 bases of the junction unmatched. Germline V CDR1 and CDR2: SGHRS, YFSETQ. The CDR3 DNA reads TGCGCCAGCAGCTTAAGGCCCGACAGGGTGAACACTGAAGCTTTCTTT. This translates into CASSLRPDRVNTEAFF.

This clonotype was recorded a few times. This chain uses TRBV5-1 with TRBJ2-7; 7 positions agree with TRBD2. The CDR3 length is 14 residues. Germline lookup yields CDR1 SGHRS and CDR2 YFSETQ. J was trimmed by 4 bases and V by 4 bases; bases with no gene match: 8. The CDR3, as DNA: TGCGCCAGCAGCCGCAGCGGGACGCGGTACGAGCAGTACTTC. As protein: CASSRSGTRYEQYF.

A few counts support this clonotype. CDR3 sequence (DNA): TGCGCCAGCAGCCTCTGGACAGCCCCTAGTGATGGCTACACCTTC. Protein product: CASSLWTAPSDGYTF. The chain carries TRBV4-1 and TRBJ1-2; tentatively, D is TRBD1 (6 bases). The CDR3 has 15 amino acids. Looked up from germline, CDR1 is MGHRA and CDR2 is YSYEKL. V was shortened by 4 bases and J by 6 bases, with 18 bases between the two germline ends.

Only a few counts were recorded for this clonotype. J is TRBJ1-6 and V is TRBV2; no clear D. V lost 4 bases, J lost 8 bases, and 12 bases lay in between. Germline lookup yields CDR1 SNHLY and CDR2 FYNNEI. This CDR3 has 14 residues. The CDR3 region is CASSVLALDSPLHF. The CDR3 bases are TGTGCCAGCAGTGTTCTTGCTTTAGATTCACCCCTCCACTTT.

This clonotype was counted only a few times. The chain couples TRBV3-1 to TRBJ2-1; TRBD1 is a possible D gene (6 bases). The germline gives CDR1 LGHDT, CDR2 YNNKEL (reference sequence). The V gene lost 4 bases and the J gene lost 8 bases, with 15 bases spanning the gap. This CDR3 region has 14 residues. CDR3 protein: CASSRTVSGDEQFF. The CDR3 coding sequence is TGTGCCAGCAGCCGGACAGTCAGTGGGGATGAGCAGTTCTTC.

There are a few counts of this clonotype. J is TRBJ2-1 and V is TRBV2, with D possibly matching TRBD2 (5 bases). Looked up from germline, CDR1 is SNHLY and CDR2 is FYNNEI. The CDR3 extends over 16 amino acids. Trimming left V 3 bases short and J 0 bases short, with 12 bases between. The CDR3 spells CASSEKRRSSYNEQFF. The DNA for the CDR3 is TGTGCCAGCAGTGAGAAGCGGAGGAGCTCCTACAATGAGCAGTTCTTC.

V is TRBV5-1 and J is TRBJ2-7; 7 positions agree with TRBD1. The germline gives CDR1 SGHRS, CDR2 YFSETQ. Trimming took 0 bases from V and 6 from J; bases not matched to a gene: 6. This CDR3 has 14 amino acids. The CDR3 is CASSLGQGVIEQYF. CDR3 nucleotide sequence: TGCGCCAGCAGCTTGGGGCAGGGGGTTATCGAGCAGTACTTC.

This clonotype was counted only a few times. The rearrangement uses TRBV29-1 and TRBJ1-2; maybe TRBD1 (6 bases). The CDR3 has 12 residues. V shed 3 bases and J shed 6 bases, with 11 bases lying between them. From germline, CDR1 is SQVTM and CDR2 ANQGSEA. The CDR3 DNA reads as TGCAGCGTTGACCGGACAGAGAATGGCTACACCTTC. Translating gives CSVDRTENGYTF.

This clonotype showed up many times. The chain is built from TRBV5-5 and TRBJ2-5, with D possibly matching TRBD2 (5 bases). Germline V gene sequence: CDR1 SGHKS, CDR2 YYEKEE (reference sequence). This CDR3 is 16 amino acids long. V was pared by 2 bases and J by 5 bases, with 19 bases between. The CDR3 reads CASSFRLEAGVETQYF. CDR3 DNA: TGTGCCAGCAGCTTCAGATTGGAGGCTGGGGTGGAGACCCAGTACTTC.